Following are 27 T cell receptor beta chains from one sample sequenced in a study of blood T cell repertoires in COVID-19. Produced via immunoSEQ multiplex PCR; TCRdb's table is partial and in-frame only. The sample lists some 300,000 clones, about 88% occurring once. Material: peripheral blood. The source of these receptors is a man between 65 and 79 years old with acute or convalescent COVID-19.

This clone was counted between two and nine times. V is TRBV4-2 and J is TRBJ2-7; D perhaps matches TRBD2 (6 bases). Deletions cut 0 bases from V and 3 bases from J, with 15 bases between. This CDR3 is 16 amino acids long. Germline V CDR1 and CDR2: LGHNA, YNFKEQ. CDR3 sequence: CASSQEVPGLLYEQYF. In DNA form, the CDR3 reads TGTGCCAGCAGCCAAGAGGTCCCGGGACTTCTCTACGAGCAGTACTTC.

The chain recombines TRBV7-2 with TRBJ2-3; 14 bases match TRBD2. With 5 bases clipped from V and 4 bases from J, the junction kept 5 bases outside the gene matches. The germline CDR1 and CDR2 sequences are SGHTA and FQGNSA. The CDR3 totals 16 residues. CDR3 nucleotide sequence: TGTGCCAGCAGCAAGGGACTAGCGGGGGCCTCAGATACGCAGTATTTT. It yields the protein CASSKGLAGASDTQYF.

The chain couples TRBV27 to TRBJ2-7, with D possibly TRBD1 on 6 matching bases. This CDR3 region has 17 residues. With 6 bases removed from V and 5 bases from J, the gap between germline ends came to 26 bases. Germline-derived CDR1 and CDR2 are MNHEY and SMNVEV (reference sequence). Here the CDR3 DNA reads TGTGCCAGCAGCACCGAACGTAGGATAGGGACACCTCACGAGCAGTACTTC. This gives the protein CASSTERRIGTPHEQYF.

The chain recombines TRBV9 with TRBJ2-2; TRBD1 is a possible D gene (5 bases). The CDR3 length is 14 residues. Germline lookup yields CDR1 SGDLS and CDR2 YYNGEE. The V end was cut by 7 bases, the J end by 0 bases, with 10 bases between. The CDR3 sequence: CASGAHTNTGELFF. CDR3 sequence (DNA): TGTGCCAGCGGGGCGCATACGAACACCGGGGAGCTGTTTTTT.

A remark on this clone: Within the sample, other DNA sequences also encode this same CDR3. The rearrangement joins TRBV3-1 (or the pseudogene TRBV3-2) to TRBJ2-2; D uncertain. The CDR3 is made up of 11 amino acids. V dropped 4 bases and J dropped 8 bases, with 5 bases sitting between them. CDR1 LGHDT and CDR2 YNNKEL come from the germline V gene (reference sequence). The CDR3 here is CASSLAGELFF. For the CDR3, the DNA is TGTGCCAGCAGCCTCGCGGGGGAGCTGTTTTTT.

CDR3 in DNA: TGTGCTACCGGGACAGTTTATCAGCCCCAGCATTTT. It translates to CATGTVYQPQHF. V and J are TRBV30 and TRBJ1-5; 7 positions agree with TRBD1. This CDR3 has 12 amino acids. Germline CDR1 and CDR2: GTSNPN and SVGIG (reference sequence).

The J gene is TRBJ2-7, the V gene TRBV6-5; 8 bases align to TRBD1. The V segment lost 8 bases and the J segment 0 bases; nucleotides outside the gene matches: 6. CDR1 is MNHEY, CDR2 SVGAGI, per germline. This CDR3 region has 14 residues. The CDR3 protein is CASGDRSASYEQYF. The CDR3 bases are TGTGCCAGCGGGGACAGGAGTGCCTCCTACGAGCAGTACTTC.

The chain has TRBV9 and TRBJ2-3; 12 bases fit TRBD2. This CDR3 contains 16 residues. Germline CDR1 is SGDLS and CDR2 is YYNGEE. Unmatched junction bases numbered 5, after V lost 2 bases and J lost 4 bases. CDR3 protein: CASSVLLAGGSDTQYF. CDR3 coding DNA: TGTGCCAGCAGCGTCCTACTAGCGGGAGGTTCAGATACGCAGTATTTT.

This chain links TRBV4-3 with TRBJ2-7; 11 bases are a match to TRBD2. CDR3 size: 16 residues. V was pared by 4 bases and J by 1 base, with 6 bases of the junction left unmatched. Germline-derived CDR1 and CDR2 are LGHNA and YSLEER. The CDR3 sequence is CASSLNLAGGSYEQYF. The CDR3 DNA is TGCGCCAGCAGCCTCAACCTAGCGGGGGGATCCTACGAGCAGTACTTC.

V usage is TRBV7-3 and J usage is TRBJ2-2; D possibly corresponds to TRBD2 (7 bases). Per the germline V gene, CDR1 is SGHTA and CDR2 is FQGTGA. Trimming pared 10 bases from V and 2 bases from J, leaving 20 bases between. This CDR3 comprises 16 residues. Here the CDR3 DNA reads TGTGCCAACCTCCGTGGGGGGGACATTAACACCGGGGAGCTGTTTTTT. Translation: CANLRGGDINTGELFF.

This clone showed up just once. The rearrangement links TRBV18 to TRBJ2-1; no definite D call. The germline V gene has CDR1 KGHSH and CDR2 LQKENI. The CDR3 has 14 amino acids. With 3 bases removed from V and 2 bases from J, the gap between germline ends came to 8 bases. The CDR3 protein is CASSPPGPYNEQFF. Here the CDR3 DNA reads TGTGCCAGCTCACCGCCAGGCCCCTACAATGAGCAGTTCTTC.

The chain carries TRBV12-3 or TRBV12-4 and TRBJ2-7; weak D call: TRBD1 (6 bases). Between the trimmed V and J ends, which lost 3 bases and 5 bases, there was a span of 11 bases. The CDR3 sequence is 13 residues long. The CDR3 loop is CASSFTGNDEQYF. The CDR3 nucleotides read TGTGCCAGCAGTTTCACAGGGAACGACGAGCAGTACTTC.

The chain is built from TRBV6-5 and TRBJ2-5; weak D call: TRBD1 (5 bases). The CDR3 extends over 13 amino acids. The germline gives CDR1 MNHEY, CDR2 SVGAGI. V was clipped by 5 bases and J by 5 bases, with 12 bases between them. CDR3 coding DNA: TGTGCCAGCAGTCAATCCTGGGGCGAGACCCAGTACTTC. Protein sequence: CASSQSWGETQYF.

The chain employs TRBV28 and TRBJ1-5; 7 nucleotides agree with TRBD1. V trimming: 5 bases; J trimming: 3 bases; junction bases outside the gene matches: 7. CDR3 length: 15 amino acids. Germline CDR1 and CDR2: MDHEN and SYDVKM. The CDR3, as DNA: TGTGCCAGCAGTCGGACAGGCGGTAACAATCAGCCCCAGCATTTT. It is translated as CASSRTGGNNQPQHF.

The V and J genes are TRBV2 and TRBJ1-6, with TRBD1 identical over 7 bases. J gave up 10 bases and V 3 bases, and 18 bases lay outside the gene matches. This CDR3 spans 18 amino acids. The germline CDR1 and CDR2 sequences are SNHLY and FYNNEI. In nucleotides, the CDR3 is TGTGCCAGCAGTGAGTCTGGGGGACAGCAGGGTGTTATATCACCCCTCCACTTT. Encoded protein: CASSESGGQQGVISPLHF. The variable domain in full, completed from reference TRBV2 and TRBJ1-6, reads EPEVTQTPSHQVTQMGQEVILRCVPISNHLYFYWYRQILGQKVEFLVSFYNNEISEKSEIFDDQFSVERPDGSNFTLKIRSTKLEDSAMYFCASSESGGQQGVISPLHFGNGTRLTVT.

The chain combines TRBV7-9 with TRBJ2-6; 8 positions match TRBD2. The CDR3 has 18 residues. Losses at the gene ends were 5 bases for V and 1 base for J; bases not matched to a gene: 10. CDR1 is SEHNR, CDR2 FQNEAQ, per germline (reference sequence). The CDR3 DNA reads as TGTGCCAGCAGCCCTCGGGGGGGCCCGCGGTCTGGGGCCAACGTCCTGACTTTC. It yields the protein CASSPRGGPRSGANVLTF.

This chain connects TRBV6-5 to TRBJ2-3, with 8 bases matching TRBD2. In germline, CDR1 is MNHEY, CDR2 SVGAGI. V lost 6 bases, J lost 1 base, and 3 bases stayed unmatched. CDR3 length equals 14 residues. The DNA of the CDR3 is TGTGCCAGCAGACTGGGACTAGGCACAGATACGCAGTATTTT. This sequence encodes CASRLGLGTDTQYF.

CDR3 protein: CAWSVNSGNTEAFF. The CDR3, as DNA: TGTGCCTGGAGTGTAAACAGCGGGAACACTGAAGCTTTCTTT. The rearrangement links TRBV30 to TRBJ1-1; D call uncertain. The CDR3 runs to 14 residues. Trimming removed 0 bases from V and 1 base from J, with 9 bases in between. CDR1 is GTSNPN, CDR2 SVGIG, per germline (reference sequence).

The chain carries TRBV25-1 and TRBJ2-1, with 8 bases lining up with TRBD2. This CDR3 comprises 15 residues. V was clipped by 4 bases and J by 8 bases; unmatched bases: 10. Germline assignment: CDR1 MGHDK and CDR2 SYGVNS. The CDR3 here is CASSGGTRGRDEQFF. Written as DNA, the CDR3 is TGTGCCAGCAGTGGAGGGACTAGGGGAAGGGATGAGCAGTTCTTC.

The chain recombines TRBV27 with TRBJ1-1; D is undetermined. CDR3 length: 14 residues. From germline, CDR1 is MNHEY and CDR2 SMNVEV (reference sequence). Trimming stripped 6 bases from V and 4 bases from J, with 15 bases between. For the CDR3, the DNA is TGTGCCAGCAGATTTTCACTTGCGGGCACTGAAGCTTTCTTT. Its protein is CASRFSLAGTEAFF.

This clone was found a few times. The gene calls are TRBV7-9 and TRBJ2-7; TRBD1 matches at 8 bases. The CDR3 totals 16 residues. The V gene end was trimmed by 1 base and the J gene end by 5 bases; junction bases not matched to a gene: 10. The germline CDR1 and CDR2 sequences are SEHNR and FQNEAQ (reference sequence). DNA for the CDR3: TGTGCCAGCAGCTTAGATTCAGGGGGCTCTAGTAACGAGCAGTACTTC. As protein: CASSLDSGGSSNEQYF.

V is TRBV30 and J is TRBJ1-2; tentatively, D is TRBD1 (5 bases). CDR3 length: 12 residues. Germline-derived CDR1 and CDR2 are GTSNPN and SVGIG (reference sequence). V was pared by 1 base and J by 8 bases, with 11 bases between. CDR3 region: CAWSGSPGGYTF. CDR3 sequence (DNA): TGTGCCTGGAGTGGCTCCCCAGGGGGCTACACCTTC. Variable domain in full (rest from reference TRBV30 and TRBJ1-2): SQTIHQWPATLVQPVGSPLSLECTVEGTSNPNLYWYRQAAGRGLQLLFYSVGIGQISSEVPQNLSASRPQDRQFILSSKKLLLSDSGFYLCAWSGSPGGYTFGSGTRLTVV.

The rearrangement links TRBV30 to TRBJ2-3; maybe TRBD2 (5 bases). Deletions cut 2 bases from V and 4 bases from J, with 16 bases between. The germline V gene encodes CDR1 GTSNPN and CDR2 SVGIG (reference sequence). This CDR3 is 15 amino acids long. The CDR3 nucleotides are TGTGCCTGGAGTATCCTAGCCGGACCCCCAGATACGCAGTATTTT. It codes for CAWSILAGPPDTQYF.

CDR3 loop: CASSLSPGGTEAFF. The DNA for the CDR3 is TGTGCCAGCAGCTTAAGTCCGGGGGGGACTGAAGCTTTCTTT. This chain links TRBV11-2 with TRBJ1-1; a possible D gene is TRBD1 (5 bases). V lost 2 bases and J 5 bases, leaving 12 bases between the germline ends. Germline CDR1 reads SGHAT; CDR2 reads FQNNGV. The CDR3 contains 14 residues.

This chain uses TRBV5-4 with TRBJ1-1; 7 nucleotides line up with TRBD1. This CDR3 comprises 13 residues. CDR1 and CDR2 from the germline V gene are SGHNT and YYREEE (reference sequence). V lost 4 bases and J lost 7; bases outside the gene matches: 7. CDR3 sequence (DNA): TGTGCCAGCAGCCATTCACAGGGGATTGAAGCTTTCTTT. Translating it yields CASSHSQGIEAFF. Filled out from reference TRBV5-4 and TRBJ1-1, the complete variable domain reads ETGVTQSPTHLIKTRGQQVTLRCSSQSGHNTVSWYQQALGQGPQFIFQYYREEENGRGNFPPRFSGLQFPNYSSELNVNALELDDSALYLCASSHSQGIEAFFGQGTRLTVV.

This clone showed up just a few times. This chain uses TRBV2 with TRBJ2-2, with D maybe TRBD1 (5 bases). Trimming removed 11 bases from V and 4 bases from J, with 14 bases in between. Germline V lookup: CDR1 SNHLY, CDR2 FYNNEI. The CDR3 consists of 13 residues. In DNA, the CDR3 is TGTGCCGGCACGACAGATTTCACCGGGGAGCTGTTTTTT. Translation gives CAGTTDFTGELFF.

The chain has TRBV6-1 and TRBJ2-3; 7 nucleotides agree with TRBD2. This CDR3 has 16 amino acids. J was trimmed by 2 bases and V by 2 bases; bases with no gene match: 7. Per the germline V gene, CDR1 is MNHNS and CDR2 is SASEGT. CDR3 coding DNA: TGTGCCAGCAGTGAATCGCCTAGCGGTGACACAGATACGCAGTATTTT. It translates to CASSESPSGDTDTQYF.